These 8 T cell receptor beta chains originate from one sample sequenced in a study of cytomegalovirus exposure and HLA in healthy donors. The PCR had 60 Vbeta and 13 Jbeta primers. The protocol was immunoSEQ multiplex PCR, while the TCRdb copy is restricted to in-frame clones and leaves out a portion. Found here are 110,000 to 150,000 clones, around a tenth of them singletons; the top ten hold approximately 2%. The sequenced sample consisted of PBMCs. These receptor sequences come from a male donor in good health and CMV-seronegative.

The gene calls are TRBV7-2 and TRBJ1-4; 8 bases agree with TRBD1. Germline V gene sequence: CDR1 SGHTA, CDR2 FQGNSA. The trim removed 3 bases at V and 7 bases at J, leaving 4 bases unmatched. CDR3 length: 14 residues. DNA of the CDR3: TGTGCCAGCAGCTTTGGACAGGGAGGTGAAAAACTGTTTTTT. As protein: CASSFGQGGEKLFF. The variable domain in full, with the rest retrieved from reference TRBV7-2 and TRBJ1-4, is GAGVSQSPSNKVTEKGKDVELRCDPISGHTALYWYRQSLGQGLEFLIYFQGNSAPDKSGLPSDRFSAERTGGSVSTLTIQRTQQEDSAVYLCASSFGQGGEKLFFGSGTQLSVL.

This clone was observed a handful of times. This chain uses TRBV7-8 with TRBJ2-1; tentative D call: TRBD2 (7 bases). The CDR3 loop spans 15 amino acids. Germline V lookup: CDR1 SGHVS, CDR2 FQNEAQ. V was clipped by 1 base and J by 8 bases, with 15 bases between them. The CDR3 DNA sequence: TGTGCCAGCAGCTTAGTAGAGGGGGGGCTCGATGAGCAGTTCTTC. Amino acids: CASSLVEGGLDEQFF.

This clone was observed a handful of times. The CDR3 loop reads CASSQGGTEQYF. Here the CDR3 DNA reads TGTGCCAGCAGCCAAGGGGGAACCGAGCAGTACTTC. The V call is TRBV6-5, the J call TRBJ2-7; tentative D call: TRBD1 (6 bases). V gave up 6 bases and J gave up 6 bases, with 12 bases separating them. The CDR3 runs to 12 residues. Per the germline V gene, CDR1 is MNHEY and CDR2 is SVGAGI.

The CDR3 DNA reads as TGTGCCAGCAGCTTAGGACAGGAAGGTGAAGCTTTCTTT. Its translation is CASSLGQEGEAFF. The chain carries TRBV7-9 and TRBJ1-1, with D perhaps matching TRBD1 (6 bases). This CDR3 spans 13 amino acids. The ends were cut back, 1 base at V and 7 bases at J, with 10 bases in the middle. Germline-derived CDR1 and CDR2 are SEHNR and FQNEAQ (reference sequence).

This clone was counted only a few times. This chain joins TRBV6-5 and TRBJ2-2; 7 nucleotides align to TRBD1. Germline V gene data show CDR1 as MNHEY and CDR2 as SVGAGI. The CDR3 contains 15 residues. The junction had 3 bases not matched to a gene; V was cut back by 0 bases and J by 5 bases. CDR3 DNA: TGTGCCAGCAGTTACTCAGGGGGACAGACCGGGGAGCTGTTTTTT. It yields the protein CASSYSGGQTGELFF.

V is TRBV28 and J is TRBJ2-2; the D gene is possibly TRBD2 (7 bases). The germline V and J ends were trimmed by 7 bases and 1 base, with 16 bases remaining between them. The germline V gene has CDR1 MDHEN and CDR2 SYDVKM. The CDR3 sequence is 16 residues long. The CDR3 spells CASTPWGGRNTGELFF. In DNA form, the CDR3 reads TGTGCCAGCACCCCATGGGGGGGCAGGAACACCGGGGAGCTGTTTTTT.

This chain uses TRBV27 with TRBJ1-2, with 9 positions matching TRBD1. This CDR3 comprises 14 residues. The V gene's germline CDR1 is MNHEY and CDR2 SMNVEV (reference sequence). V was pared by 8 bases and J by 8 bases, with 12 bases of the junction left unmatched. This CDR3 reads CASRNSGTGKGYTF. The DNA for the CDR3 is TGTGCCAGCCGAAATTCCGGGACAGGGAAAGGCTACACCTTC.

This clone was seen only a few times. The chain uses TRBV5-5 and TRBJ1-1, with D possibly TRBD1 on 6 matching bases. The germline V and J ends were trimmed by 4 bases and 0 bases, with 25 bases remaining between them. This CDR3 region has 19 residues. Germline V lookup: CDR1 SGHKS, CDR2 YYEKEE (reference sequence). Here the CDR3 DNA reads TGTGCCAGCAGCCCCGGGGGAGGGGTCGAGGGGGATTTGAACACTGAAGCTTTCTTT. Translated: CASSPGGGVEGDLNTEAFF.